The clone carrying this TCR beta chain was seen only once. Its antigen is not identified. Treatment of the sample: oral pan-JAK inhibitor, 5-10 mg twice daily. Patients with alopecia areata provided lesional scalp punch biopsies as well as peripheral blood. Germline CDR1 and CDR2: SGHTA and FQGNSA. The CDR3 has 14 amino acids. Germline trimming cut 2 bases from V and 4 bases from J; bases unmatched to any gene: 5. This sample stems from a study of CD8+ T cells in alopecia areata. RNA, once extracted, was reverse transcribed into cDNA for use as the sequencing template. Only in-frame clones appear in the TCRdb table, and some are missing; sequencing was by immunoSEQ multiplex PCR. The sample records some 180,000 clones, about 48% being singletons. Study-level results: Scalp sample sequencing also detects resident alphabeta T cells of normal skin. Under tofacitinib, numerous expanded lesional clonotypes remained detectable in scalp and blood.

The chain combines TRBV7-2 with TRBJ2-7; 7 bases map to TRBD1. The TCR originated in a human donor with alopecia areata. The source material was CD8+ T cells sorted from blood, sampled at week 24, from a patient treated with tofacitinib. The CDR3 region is CASSLIAGGYEQYF. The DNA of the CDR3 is TGTGCCAGCAGCTTAATTGCAGGGGGATACGAGCAGTACTTC.